These T cell receptor beta chains were read from a single sample in a study of T cells in Graves' hyperthyroidism and ophthalmopathy. MiXCR, run by TCRdb on the multiplex PCR reads, gives a single entry per CDR3 protein. This sample has about 540,000 distinct CDR3 sequences, with about 45% found just once. The sample was peripheral blood or thyroid tissue (not recorded which). These TCRs come from a woman under 30 with Graves' hyperthyroidism. CDR3s include the opening cysteine and the closing phenylalanine or tryptophan. Fields, in order: V gene, clone size, J gene, D gene, CDR3 protein, CDR3 DNA. A D gene is named only where the DNA matches it firmly. Where a row states a size, it is once, few, many or the class of an expanded clone; other rows omit it.

TRBV25-1	.	TRBJ1-2	TRBD1	CASIHWTGKSEGYTF	TGTGCCAGCATCCATTGGACAGGAAAATCGGAGGGCTACACCTTC
TRBV11-1	.	TRBJ1-2	TRBD1	CASRQQGFYGYTF	TGTGCCAGCAGACAACAGGGGTTCTATGGCTACACCTTC
TRBV29-1	.	TRBJ1-1	TRBD1	CSVAGGAPRATEAFF	TGCAGCGTTGCAGGGGGCGCCCCTAGGGCCACTGAAGCTTTCTTT
TRBV29-1	.	TRBJ1-1	TRBD1	CSSPYRGSNTEAFF	TGCAGCTCACCATACAGGGGCTCGAACACTGAAGCTTTCTTT
TRBV11-2	.	TRBJ1-4	.	CARAGEKLFF	TGTGCCAGGGCAGGAGAAAAACTGTTTTTT
TRBV14	many	TRBJ1-1	TRBD1	CASMQGGTAFF	TGTGCCAGCATGCAGGGGGGGACAGCTTTCTTT
TRBV29-1	.	TRBJ2-6	TRBD1	CSVGTGASSGANVLTF	TGCAGCGTTGGGACAGGGGCAAGCTCTGGGGCCAACGTCCTGACTTTC
TRBV7-6	.	TRBJ1-5	.	CASSFGDNQPQHF	TGTGCCAGCAGCTTTGGGGACAATCAGCCCCAGCATTTT
TRBV24-1	many	TRBJ2-6	.	CATSPGDAGANVLTF	TGTGCCACCAGTCCCGGGGATGCTGGGGCCAACGTCCTGACTTTC
TRBV7-9	.	TRBJ2-7	TRBD1	CASSQVGQPTYEQYF	TGTGCCAGCAGCCAAGTGGGACAGCCCACCTACGAGCAGTACTTC
TRBV2	.	TRBJ1-2	TRBD1	CASSWDRGTANYGYTF	TGTGCCAGCAGTTGGGACAGGGGGACTGCTAACTATGGCTACACCTTC
TRBV20-1	few	TRBJ2-5	.	CSASPAVQETQYF	TGCAGTGCTAGCCCTGCGGTGCAAGAGACCCAGTACTTC
TRBV19	.	TRBJ1-2	.	CASTPTRGISYGYTF	TGTGCCAGTACCCCCACCCGGGGGATTTCCTATGGCTACACCTTC
TRBV7-2	.	TRBJ2-7	TRBD2	CVSSDPGAGVYEQYF	TGTGTCAGCAGCGATCCCGGAGCGGGAGTTTACGAGCAGTACTTC
TRBV7-9	many	TRBJ1-5	.	CASTRSGNQPQHF	TGTGCCAGCACCCGGTCGGGCAATCAGCCCCAGCATTTT
TRBV29-1	.	TRBJ1-5	TRBD1	CSAGQRKHF	TGCAGCGCGGGACAGAGAAAGCATTTT
TRBV25-1	.	TRBJ1-6	TRBD1	CASSARTGGLYNSPLHF	TGTGCCAGCAGTGCGAGGACAGGGGGCCTTTATAATTCACCCCTCCACTTT
TRBV7-6	many	TRBJ2-7	.	CASSQLGYEQYF	TGCGCCAGCAGCCAGTTAGGCTACGAGCAGTACTTC
TRBV7-6	many	TRBJ2-7	.	CASSYPNRYEQYF	TGTGCCAGCAGCTATCCGAACCGATACGAGCAGTACTTC
TRBV7-2	many	TRBJ1-1	.	CASSALMNTEAFF	TGTGCCAGCAGCGCCCTTATGAACACTGAAGCTTTCTTT
TRBV10-3	few	TRBJ2-5	TRBD2	CAISPGSSGGETQYF	TGTGCCATCAGCCCCGGTAGTAGCGGGGGAGAGACCCAGTACTTC
TRBV10-3	few	TRBJ1-5	.	CAISDNNQPQHF	TGTGCCATCAGTGACAATAATCAGCCCCAGCATTTT
TRBV6-5	.	TRBJ1-2	TRBD1	CASSLEGRGQVYGYTF	TGTGCCAGCAGTCTGGAGGGGAGGGGGCAGGTCTATGGCTACACCTTC
TRBV7-8	many	TRBJ2-5	TRBD2	CASSLATAGGYGEETQYF	TGTGCCAGCAGCTTAGCGACAGCGGGAGGGTACGGTGAGGAGACCCAGTACTTC
TRBV15	many	TRBJ2-5	TRBD2	CATSSGSESETQYF	TGTGCCACTTCTAGCGGGAGTGAGTCAGAGACCCAGTACTTC
TRBV7-2	.	TRBJ2-6	.	CASSFTPRSGANVLTF	TGTGCCAGCAGCTTTACACCTCGCTCTGGGGCCAACGTCCTGACTTTC
TRBV6-6	few	TRBJ2-5	.	CASSYSSQRETQYF	TGTGCCAGCAGTTACTCTTCCCAGCGGGAGACCCAGTACTTC
TRBV7-2	.	TRBJ2-5	TRBD2	CASSLDRTSGSKTQYF	TGTGCCAGCAGCTTAGATCGGACTAGCGGGAGTAAGACCCAGTACTTC
TRBV2	.	TRBJ2-5	.	CASTISGGNQYF	TGTGCCAGCACCATCTCCGGGGGAAACCAGTACTTC
TRBV20-1	few	TRBJ2-5	.	CSARGGPRETQYF	TGCAGTGCTAGGGGGGGACCCCGGGAGACCCAGTACTTC
TRBV14	.	TRBJ2-6	.	CASSYHPHSAPASGANVLTF	TGTGCCAGCAGTTACCATCCCCACAGTGCCCCTGCCTCTGGGGCCAACGTCCTGACTTTC
TRBV15	.	TRBJ2-4	TRBD1	CASSTTGIKNIQYF	TGTGCCAGCAGCACGACAGGGATCAAAAACATTCAGTACTTC
TRBV29-1	.	TRBJ1-2	.	CSEFGRPRYGYTF	TGCAGTGAATTCGGACGTCCCCGCTATGGCTACACCTTC
TRBV19	.	TRBJ1-1	.	CASSIDQQGDLAFF	TGTGCCAGTAGTATAGATCAACAGGGCGATTTGGCTTTCTTT
TRBV5-1	.	TRBJ1-1	TRBD1	CASGTGLTNTEAFF	TGCGCCAGCGGGACAGGGCTCACGAACACTGAAGCTTTCTTT
TRBV14	many	TRBJ2-5	.	CASSQVGETQYF	TGTGCCAGCAGTCAGGTGGGAGAGACCCAGTACTTC
TRBV7-6	few	TRBJ2-7	.	CASSQGPDGVLEQYF	TGTGCCAGCAGCCAAGGTCCCGATGGGGTGCTCGAGCAGTACTTC
TRBV15	.	TRBJ2-6	.	CATSREGANVLTF	TGTGCCACCAGCAGAGAAGGGGCCAACGTCCTGACTTTC
TRBV20-1	few	TRBJ2-5	.	CSAQPAGWETQYF	TGCAGTGCGCAACCCGCGGGGTGGGAGACCCAGTACTTC
TRBV20-1	few	TRBJ1-1	TRBD1	CSARDNRGIEAFF	TGCAGTGCTAGGGACAACAGGGGCATTGAGGCTTTCTTT
TRBV9	.	TRBJ2-3	TRBD2	CASSSTGTSDTQYF	TGTGCCAGCAGCTCCACCGGGACTAGCGATACGCAGTATTTT
TRBV7-9	few	TRBJ2-7	TRBD2	CASSLETGGYEQYF	TGTGCCAGCAGCTTGGAGACGGGAGGCTACGAGCAGTACTTC